This T cell receptor beta chain was sequenced in a study of blood T cell repertoires in COVID-19. Study-wide context: The analysed material was cDNA or gDNA that came from T cells, B-cell-depleted T cells, or PBMCs.

In the original workflow: Reference gene primer amplification in the assay estimated nucleated cell counts. Produced via immunoSEQ multiplex PCR; TCRdb's table is partial and in-frame only. That table is the source of V, J and clone size, and D and trimming were worked out from the DNA. The data show approximately 100,000 clones, with about 89% seen just once and about 9.3% held by the top ten. The CDR3 runs to 15 residues. Germline values: CDR1 SGHTA, CDR2 FQGNSA. V shed 1 base, J shed 3 bases, and the junction held 5 bases outside the gene matches. The source material was peripheral blood. The V call is TRBV7-2, the J call TRBJ1-1; 7 bases align to TRBD1. The receptor was derived from a man in his fifties or sixties with acute or convalescent COVID-19. CDR3 residues: CASSLDGQGDTEAFF. CDR3 sequence (DNA): TGTGCCAGCAGCTTAGATGGCCAGGGGGACACTGAAGCTTTCTTT.